The clone carrying this T cell receptor (beta chain) was detected ten times or more. CDR3 size: 15 residues. Germline CDR1 and CDR2: SEHNR and FQNEAQ (reference sequence). V dropped 5 bases and J dropped 0 bases, with 13 bases sitting between them. TCRdb re-derived calls from the reads in MiXCR, one entry per CDR3 protein. The data contain 500,000 or so distinct CDR3 sequences, approximately 15% of them singletons. This sample was taken from a study of T cell repertoires in cytomegalovirus infection. The sequence came from a human donor in good health (CMV status not recorded). Some clones in this sample may be carry-over from other donors' samples. The chain is built from TRBV7-9 and TRBJ1-1; the D gene is possibly TRBD1 (6 bases). The source material was CD8+ T cells from PBMCs. In DNA, the CDR3 is TGTGCCAGCAGCGAGGGGGGGGGGATGAACACTGAAGCTTTCTTT. Translation: CASSEGGGMNTEAFF.